The 10 T cell receptor beta chains given below trace back to one sample, sequenced in a study of human T cells and chemical hapten exposure (dated by TCRdb to the early 2020s). The label giving this sample's time point can be read as: pre-sensitization, week 0. The sample's treatment or condition, from its label and the paper: therapeutic diphenylcyclopropenone sensitization with weekly scalp DPC. Library method: RACE. For sequencing, a NextSeq 500 was employed. TCRdb trimmed the raw reads at Q25, called clones with MiXCR and kept productive beta chains. Duplicate CDR3 protein sequences are folded into a single record with the most common DNA and genes. The sample yields about 270,000 distinct CDR3 sequences; around 7.7% were counted once. About 1.1% of the sample comes from the top ten. The sample here was whole blood, taken in connection with sensitization to the hapten diphenylcyclopropenone (DPC). All receptors derive from a man aged 18 to 30 with alopecia areata. Some clones in this sample may be carry-over from other donors' samples.

The sample holds a few counts of this clonotype. The chain has TRBV29-1 and TRBJ1-1; D remains unclear. Trimming pared 4 bases from V and 7 bases from J, leaving 19 bases between. This CDR3 spans 14 amino acids. Per the germline V gene, CDR1 is SQVTM and CDR2 is ANQGSEA. CDR3 loop: CSVVGHLIVLEAFF. The DNA for the CDR3 is TGCAGCGTTGTCGGGCACCTAATAGTCCTTGAAGCTTTCTTT.

Only a few counts were recorded for this clonotype. The rearrangement uses TRBV5-1 and TRBJ2-2, with D perhaps matching TRBD1 (6 bases). Germline CDR1 SGHRS, CDR2 YFSETQ. V was pared by 4 bases and J by 0 bases, with 13 bases between. This CDR3 contains 16 residues. The CDR3 spells CASSQLQGSNTGELFF. CDR3 bases: TGCGCCAGCAGCCAACTACAGGGCTCGAACACCGGGGAGCTGTTTTTT.

A few counts support this clonotype. The chain is built from TRBV9 and TRBJ2-3; unclear D gene. Germline V gene data show CDR1 as SGDLS and CDR2 as YYNGEE. Trimming took 4 bases from V and 3 from J, leaving 15 bases between them. The CDR3 extends over 15 amino acids. CDR3 amino acids: CASSPQDRHTDTQYF. For the CDR3, the DNA is TGTGCCAGCAGCCCTCAGGACCGACATACAGATACGCAGTATTTT.

This clonotype was picked up many times. The V and J genes are TRBV7-3 and TRBJ2-7; 12 nucleotides match TRBD1. The CDR3 runs to 18 residues. The junction had 11 bases not matched to a gene; V was cut back by 2 bases and J by 3 bases. CDR1 is SGHTA and CDR2 is FQGTGA in the germline V gene. CDR3 amino acids: CASSLLAGGTGGFYEQYV. The CDR3 bases are TGTGCCAGCAGCTTATTAGCCGGAGGGACAGGGGGCTTCTACGAGCAGTACGTC.

This clonotype occurred many times. The J gene is TRBJ2-7, the V gene TRBV6-5, with D perhaps assigned TRBD1 or TRBD2 (5 bases each). The germline V gene encodes CDR1 MNHEY and CDR2 SVGAGI. Deletions cut 8 bases from V and 6 bases from J, with 23 bases between. The CDR3 runs 15 residues. The CDR3 nucleotides are TGTGCCAGCTGGGAACGGGGTCAGGGTTTGGGCGAGCAGTACGTC. The encoded protein is CASWERGQGLGEQYV.

Only a few counts were recorded for this clonotype. V is TRBV7-9 and J is TRBJ2-3; 12 bases align to TRBD2. Germline CDR1 and CDR2: SEHNR and FQNEAQ (reference sequence). The trim removed 5 bases at V and 15 bases at J, leaving 9 bases unmatched. CDR3 length: 13 residues. CDR3 sequence (DNA): TGTGCCAGCAGCCGTCTACTAGCGGGGGGCCCCTATTTT. Translating it yields CASSRLLAGGPYF.

The chain couples TRBV7-2 to TRBJ2-1; possibly TRBD2 for D (5 bases). V was cut by 1 base and J by 0 bases, with 13 bases left in between. CDR3 length: 17 amino acids. Per germline, CDR1 SGHTA and CDR2 FQGNSA. The CDR3 loop reads CASSLVGSASSYNEQFF. The DNA for the CDR3 is TGTGCCAGCAGCTTAGTGGGGAGCGCGAGCTCCTACAATGAGCAGTTCTTC.

The V and J genes are TRBV5-1 and TRBJ2-2; tentatively, D is TRBD1 or TRBD2 (6 bases each). Trimming left V 0 bases short and J 1 base short, with 10 bases between. The CDR3 loop spans 16 amino acids. Germline loops: CDR1 SGHRS, CDR2 YFSETQ. The CDR3 loop reads CASSLDGGENTGELFF. DNA for the CDR3: TGCGCCAGCAGCTTGGACGGGGGCGAGAACACCGGGGAGCTGTTTTTT.

V and J are TRBV7-2 and TRBJ1-5; D is possibly TRBD1 (5 bases). The CDR3 contains 14 residues. V lost 4 bases and J lost 6, with 13 bases in between. Germline V gives CDR1 SGHTA, CDR2 FQGNSA. DNA of the CDR3: TGTGCCAGCAGCTCTCCCGGGGACGGTCAGCCCCAGCATTTT. This codes for CASSSPGDGQPQHF.

The V gene is TRBV6-5, the J gene TRBJ1-6; D call uncertain. The CDR3 is 15 amino acids. The germline gives CDR1 MNHEY, CDR2 SVGAGI. V was shortened by 6 bases and J by 1 base, with 10 bases between the two germline ends. CDR3 bases: TGTGCCAGCAGCCGCGAAGGTTCCTATAATTCACCCCTCCACTTT. Translation gives CASSREGSYNSPLHF.